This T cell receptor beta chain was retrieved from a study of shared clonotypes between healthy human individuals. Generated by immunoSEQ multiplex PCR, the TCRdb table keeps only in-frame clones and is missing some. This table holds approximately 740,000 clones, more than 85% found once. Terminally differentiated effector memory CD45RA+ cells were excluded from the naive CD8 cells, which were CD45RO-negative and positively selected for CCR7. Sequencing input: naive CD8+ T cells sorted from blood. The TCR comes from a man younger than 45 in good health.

In nucleotides, the CDR3 is TGTGCCAGCTCACCAACCCGGGCAGGGCTTCTCTCCTACGAGCAGTACTTC. This sequence encodes CASSPTRAGLLSYEQYF. The genes are TRBV18 and TRBJ2-7; D is possibly TRBD1 (5 bases). With 2 bases removed from V and 0 bases from J, the gap between germline ends came to 17 bases. This CDR3 is built from 17 residues. Germline CDR1 KGHSH, CDR2 LQKENI.